The rows below give T cell receptor beta chains drawn from one sample of a study of a mutant IDH1 vaccine in newly diagnosed glioma. These TCRs' antigens remain unknown. Sequenced by immunoSEQ multiplex PCR; TCRdb stores in-frame clones only, minus some. The table records around 23,000 clones, 84% of them present only once. Sequences were derived from PBMCs, sampled from a glioma patient whose treatment included an IDH1 peptide vaccine. These receptors all come from a middle-aged man with glioma. Each CDR3 is given with its conserved first and last residue. A D gene is named only where the DNA matches it firmly. A row's size may be missing; if present it is once, few, many or a size class.

>TRBJ1-1|-|TRBD1|13|TRBV7-9
CASSVGTGTEAFF
TGTGCCAGCAGCGTGGGGACAGGTACTGAAGCTTTCTTT
>TRBJ2-7|-|TRBD1|14|TRBV7-9
CASSQGVTPYEQYF
TGTGCCAGCAGCCAGGGGGTAACCCCCTACGAGCAGTACTTC
>TRBJ2-1|once|-|14|TRBV7-9
CASSNTGTPEEQFF
TGTGCCAGCAGCAACACCGGGACCCCTGAGGAGCAGTTCTTC
>TRBJ2-5|-|-|14|TRBV25-1
CASSPREGTETQYF
TGTGCCAGCAGTCCACGGGAAGGGACGGAGACCCAGTACTTC
>TRBJ1-2|-|-|12|TRBV15
CATSRDSYGYTF
TGTGCCACCAGCAGAGACAGCTATGGCTACACCTTC
>TRBJ1-5|-|TRBD1|14|TRBV18
CASSFDRDNQPQHF
TGTGCCAGCTCATTCGACAGGGACAATCAGCCCCAGCATTTT
>TRBJ2-1|-|-|13|TRBV7-2
CASGDSGANEQFF
TGTGCCAGTGGGGACAGCGGGGCAAATGAGCAGTTCTTC
>TRBJ1-2|-|TRBD1|13|TRBV5-6
CASSVRQGTGYTF
TGTGCCAGCAGCGTCCGACAGGGTACTGGCTACACCTTC
>TRBJ2-1|-|-|16|TRBV7-2
CASGARVSSSYNEQFF
TGTGCCAGCGGGGCTCGGGTGTCGAGCTCCTACAATGAGCAGTTCTTC
>TRBJ2-4|-|-|13|TRBV7-2
CASSPLSENIQYF
TGTGCCAGCAGCCCCCTTAGCGAAAACATTCAGTACTTC
>TRBJ2-7|-|TRBD1|18|TRBV13
CASSLAGQGAKNAYEQYF
TGTGCCAGCAGCTTAGCGGGACAGGGGGCAAAAAACGCCTACGAGCAGTACTTC
>TRBJ2-7|few|-|16|TRBV4-3
CASSQESVARYNEQYF
TGCGCCAGCAGCCAAGAATCCGTCGCCCGGTACAACGAGCAGTACTTC
>TRBJ1-2|-|TRBD1|14|TRBV7-3
CASSEGQGISGYTF
TGTGCCAGCAGCGAGGGACAGGGAATAAGTGGCTACACCTTC
>TRBJ2-1|-|-|14|TRBV5-1
CASSLSAGRNEQFF
TGCGCCAGCAGCTTGTCAGCAGGGCGCAATGAGCAGTTCTTC
>TRBJ2-7|-|-|15|TRBV5-4
CASSSGDFFSYEQYF
TGTGCCAGCAGCTCAGGAGATTTCTTCTCCTACGAGCAGTACTTC
>TRBJ1-5|-|-|14|TRBV7-3
CASSFQGTIRPQHF
TGTGCCAGCAGCTTTCAAGGGACCATAAGGCCCCAGCATTTT
>TRBJ2-3|-|-|14|TRBV7-7
CASSLEGRMSTQYF
TGTGCCAGCAGCTTAGAAGGGAGAATGAGTACGCAGTATTTT
>TRBJ1-1|-|-|15|TRBV7-2
CASSSYRGANTEAFF
TGTGCCAGCAGTTCCTATCGGGGGGCGAACACTGAAGCTTTCTTT
>TRBJ2-1|-|-|14|TRBV4-2
CASSQGSIAADQFF
TGTGCCAGCAGCCAAGGGTCTATAGCGGCTGATCAGTTCTTC
>TRBJ2-1|-|TRBD1|17|TRBV7-2
CASSALPGTGFRNEQFF
TGTGCCAGCAGCGCTTTACCCGGGACAGGGTTCCGCAATGAGCAGTTCTTC
>TRBJ2-2|-|-|17|TRBV11-3
CASSPGRFAGGTGELFF
TGTGCCAGCAGCCCGGGACGCTTCGCAGGGGGGACCGGGGAGCTGTTTTTT
>TRBJ1-1|once|-|13|TRBV18
CASSQTVNTEAFF
TGTGCCAGCTCACAGACAGTGAACACTGAAGCTTTCTTT
>TRBJ2-7|once|-|15|TRBV15
CATSRGKGVVYEQYF
TGTGCCACCAGCAGGGGAAAGGGAGTTGTCTACGAGCAGTACTTC
>TRBJ2-1|-|TRBD2|14|TRBV29-1
CSAILPSGRYEQFF
TGCAGCGCTATCCTGCCTAGCGGGAGATATGAGCAGTTCTTC
>TRBJ2-7|once|-|14|TRBV9
CASSVGDSSYEQYF
TGTGCCAGCAGCGTGGGGGACTCCTCCTACGAGCAGTACTTC
>TRBJ2-5|-|TRBD1|15|TRBV7-2
CASSKGQGAAETQYF
TGTGCCAGCAGCAAGGGACAGGGGGCGGCAGAGACCCAGTACTTC
>TRBJ2-7|-|TRBD2|15|TRBV6-1
CASSEASSGRYEQYF
TGTGCCAGCAGTGAAGCCTCTAGCGGGAGATACGAGCAGTACTTC
>TRBJ2-7|-|-|14|TRBV5-1
CASSSTGIRDEQYF
TGCGCCAGCAGCTCAACAGGGATACGGGACGAGCAGTACTTC
>TRBJ2-7|-|-|12|TRBV5-5
CASSGLAYEQYF
TGTGCCAGCAGCGGCCTAGCGTACGAGCAGTACTTC
>TRBJ2-2|once|TRBD2|15|TRBV5-1
CASREGLRDTGELFF
TGCGCCAGCCGGGAGGGATTAAGGGACACCGGGGAGCTGTTTTTT
>TRBJ2-5|once|TRBD2|14|TRBV5-4
CASSLPSGKETQYF
TGTGCCAGCAGCTTACCTAGCGGGAAAGAGACCCAGTACTTC
>TRBJ1-2|once|-|15|TRBV9
CASSVSLQRRRTVTF
TGTGCCAGCAGCGTCTCACTACAAAGGCGTAGGACAGTCACCTTC
>TRBJ2-1|-|-|14|TRBV4-3
CASSQALQPGEQFF
TGCGCCAGCAGCCAAGCTTTGCAGCCGGGTGAGCAGTTCTTC
>TRBJ2-7|-|-|14|TRBV5-7
CASNSQGRTYEQYF
TGTGCCAGCAACTCACAGGGGAGGACCTACGAGCAGTACTTC
>TRBJ2-7|few|TRBD1|14|TRBV7-2
CASSGQASSYEQYF
TGTGCCAGCAGTGGACAGGCAAGCTCCTACGAGCAGTACTTC
>TRBJ2-6|-|-|16|TRBV7-6
CASSLRGGAGANVLTF
TGTGCCAGCAGCTTACGGGGTGGAGCTGGGGCCAACGTCCTGACTTTC